This TCR beta chain was sequenced during a study of identical twins. On this clonotype itself: What it binds is unknown.

Trimming removed 11 bases from V and 2 bases from J; junction bases left unmatched: 7. The V gene's germline CDR1 is ENHRY and CDR2 SYGVKD. There are 14 residues in the CDR3. General observations from the study: Zero-insertion analyses could be partly confounded by invariant MAIT and iNKT cells. The abundant beta clonotypes from cord blood had fewer insertions, and memory repertoires had none of this.

Using its own MiXCR run on the 5' RACE reads, TCRdb lists one record per CDR3 protein. This table has 400,000 to 500,000 distinct CDR3 sequences, roughly 20% appearing once. The receptor was isolated from a man over 45 in good health. Sequenced input: naive T cells sorted from blood. This sequence joins TRBV10-3 and TRBJ2-2; TRBD1 agrees at 8 bases. This CDR3 reads CASRTGPNTGELFF. The DNA of the CDR3 is TGTGCCTCCCGGACAGGGCCCAACACCGGGGAGCTGTTTTTT.